These 4 T cell receptor beta chains share one sample of origin, sequenced in a study of blood T cell repertoires in COVID-19. Using immunoSEQ multiplex PCR, the repertoire was profiled, and TCRdb retains in-frame clones only, with some absent. The repertoire holds over 10,000 clones, with just over 70% as singletons. Specimen: peripheral blood. These receptors all stem from a man aged 55 to 70 with COVID-19, enrolled during active disease.

This sequence joins TRBV4-1 and TRBJ1-2; D is ambiguous. Germline CDR1 reads MGHRA; CDR2 reads YSYEKL. V was shortened by 4 bases and J by 8 bases, with 17 bases between the two germline ends. This CDR3 has 14 amino acids. The CDR3 spells CASSLPPGFEGYTF. The CDR3 nucleotides are TGCGCCAGCAGCCTACCTCCCGGGTTTGAGGGCTACACCTTC.

The genes are TRBV27 and TRBJ2-1, with 14 bases lining up with TRBD2. V shed 1 base and J 7 bases; nucleotides not matched to a gene: 6. CDR1 and CDR2 from the germline V gene are MNHEY and SMNVEV (reference sequence). The CDR3 spans 17 residues. CDR3 in DNA: TGTGCCAGCAGTTTATTTGGGGGACTAGCGGGAGTTAATGAGCAGTTCTTC. Protein sequence: CASSLFGGLAGVNEQFF.

The chain has TRBV27 and TRBJ1-6; a possible D gene is TRBD1 (6 bases). The V end lost 6 bases, the J end lost 6 bases, and 9 bases lay between the germline ends. The CDR3 length is 13 residues. Looked up from germline, CDR1 is MNHEY and CDR2 is SMNVEV (reference sequence). The CDR3 DNA reads as TGTGCCAGCAGCGGACAGCTTAATTCACCCCTCCACTTT. Protein product: CASSGQLNSPLHF.

This rearrangement joins TRBV25-1 to TRBJ2-1; unclear D gene. The CDR3 length is 12 residues. Trimming removed 5 bases at V and 8 bases at J, with 10 bases between. Germline assignment: CDR1 MGHDK and CDR2 SYGVNS. The CDR3 nucleotides are TGTGCCAGCAGTCGTATGGCACATGAGCAGTTCTTC. As protein: CASSRMAHEQFF.